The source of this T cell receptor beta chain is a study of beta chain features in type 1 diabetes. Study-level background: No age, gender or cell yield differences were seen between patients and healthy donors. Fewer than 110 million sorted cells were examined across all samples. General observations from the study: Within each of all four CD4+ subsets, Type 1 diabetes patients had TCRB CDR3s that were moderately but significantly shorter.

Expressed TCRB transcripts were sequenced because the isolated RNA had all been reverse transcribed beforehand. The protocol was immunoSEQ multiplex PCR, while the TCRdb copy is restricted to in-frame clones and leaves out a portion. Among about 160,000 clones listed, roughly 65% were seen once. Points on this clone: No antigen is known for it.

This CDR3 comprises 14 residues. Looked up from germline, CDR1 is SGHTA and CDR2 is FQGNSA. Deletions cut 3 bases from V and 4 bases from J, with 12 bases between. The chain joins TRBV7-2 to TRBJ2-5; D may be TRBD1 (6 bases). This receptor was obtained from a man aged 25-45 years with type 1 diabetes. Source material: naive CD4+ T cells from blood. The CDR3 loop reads CASSLRQDGETQYF. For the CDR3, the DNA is TGTGCCAGCAGCTTGAGACAGGATGGAGAGACCCAGTACTTC.